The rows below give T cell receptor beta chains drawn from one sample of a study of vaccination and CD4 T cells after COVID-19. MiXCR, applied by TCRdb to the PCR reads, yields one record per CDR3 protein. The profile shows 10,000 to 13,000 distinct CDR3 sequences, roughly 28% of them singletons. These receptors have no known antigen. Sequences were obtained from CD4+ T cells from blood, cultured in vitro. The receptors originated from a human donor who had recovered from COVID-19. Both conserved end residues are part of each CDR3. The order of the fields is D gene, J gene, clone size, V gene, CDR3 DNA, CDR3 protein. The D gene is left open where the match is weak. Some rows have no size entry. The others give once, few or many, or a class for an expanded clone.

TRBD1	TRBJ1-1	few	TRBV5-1	TGCGCCAGCAGCTTGCGGGACAGCTTCCAAGCTTTCTTT	CASSLRDSFQAFF
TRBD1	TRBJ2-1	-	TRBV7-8	TGTGCCAGCAGCCCGTCCCGGGACAGGGAGAGGTCCTACAATGAGCAGTTCTTC	CASSPSRDRERSYNEQFF
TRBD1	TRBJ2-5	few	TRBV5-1	TGCGCCAGCAGTGGACAGGGTCGGCAAGAGACCCAGTACTTC	CASSGQGRQETQYF
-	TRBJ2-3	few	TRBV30	TGTGCCTGGAGTGTAGATACGCAGTATTTT	CAWSVDTQYF
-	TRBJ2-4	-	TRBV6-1	TGTGCCAGCAGCGGGGAGGGGGGGTACATTCAGTACTTC	CASSGEGGYIQYF
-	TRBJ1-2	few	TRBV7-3	TGTGCCAGCAGCTTAAACCCGCGGGGGCAAGGATATGGCTACACCTTC	CASSLNPRGQGYGYTF
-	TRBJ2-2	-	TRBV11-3	TGTGCCAGCAGCTTAGTACGGCTAGCTGGGGCCACCGGGGAGCTGTTTTTT	CASSLVRLAGATGELFF
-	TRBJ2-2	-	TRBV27	TGTGCCAGCAGGGGGACTGGGAACACCGGGGAGCTGTTTTTT	CASRGTGNTGELFF
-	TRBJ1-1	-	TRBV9	TGTGCCAGCAGCGTGGGTCACGCGAACACTGAAGCTTTCTTT	CASSVGHANTEAFF
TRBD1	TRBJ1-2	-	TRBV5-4	TGTGCCAGCAGCTCCCCATTAGATAGACAGGGGACTTCCTTC	CASSSPLDRQGTSF
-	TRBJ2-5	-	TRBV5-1	TGCGCCAGCAGCTTGTCGGGACAACAAGAGACCCAGTACTTC	CASSLSGQQETQYF
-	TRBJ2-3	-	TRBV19	TGTGCCAGTAGCCAACGGGATACGCAGTATTTT	CASSQRDTQYF
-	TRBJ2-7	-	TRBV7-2	TGTGCCAGCAGCTTAGATTTCAGCGACTACGAGCAGTACTTC	CASSLDFSDYEQYF
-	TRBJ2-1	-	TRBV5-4	TGTGCCAGCAGCTTGGAAATAAATGAGCAGTTCTTC	CASSLEINEQFF
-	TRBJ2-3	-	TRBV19	TGTGCCAGTAGTCCTACCGACAGGCAAGATACGCAGTATTTT	CASSPTDRQDTQYF
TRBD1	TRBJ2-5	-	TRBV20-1	TGCAGTGCTAGAGACGGGACAGCCCAAGAGACCCAGTACTTC	CSARDGTAQETQYF
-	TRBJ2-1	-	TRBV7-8	TGTGCCAGCAGCCCTTTTGATGAGCAGTTCTTC	CASSPFDEQFF
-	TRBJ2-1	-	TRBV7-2	TGTGCCAGCAGCTTAGTATTCCCCGGGGATGAGCAGTTCTTC	CASSLVFPGDEQFF
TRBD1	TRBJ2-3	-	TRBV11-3	TGTGCCAGCAGCGACCCAGGACAGGGTACAGATACGCAGTATTTT	CASSDPGQGTDTQYF
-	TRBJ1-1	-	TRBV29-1	TGCAGCGTTGAGTTAACGGCCTACCCTAACACTGAAGCTTTCTTT	CSVELTAYPNTEAFF
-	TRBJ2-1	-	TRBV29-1	TGCAGCGTTGAGCCCGATTACTCCTACAATGAGCAGTTCTTC	CSVEPDYSYNEQFF
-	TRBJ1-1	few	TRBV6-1	TGTGCCAGCAGTGAGGCCCTGGAAGCTTTCTTT	CASSEALEAFF
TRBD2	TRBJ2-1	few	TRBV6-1	TGTGCCACCCAAACTCGGGGGGAGTACAATGAGCAGTTCTTC	CATQTRGEYNEQFF
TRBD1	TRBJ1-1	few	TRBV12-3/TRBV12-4	TGTGCCAGCAGTTGGACAGGGCCCACTGAAGCTTTCTTT	CASSWTGPTEAFF
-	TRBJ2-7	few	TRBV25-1	TGTGCCAGCAGTGAATCCGGGCAGGTCAACGAGCAGTACTTC	CASSESGQVNEQYF
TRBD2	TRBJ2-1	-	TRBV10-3	TGTGCCATCAGGGCGGGGGGGAATTTCTACAATGAGCAGTTCTTC	CAIRAGGNFYNEQFF
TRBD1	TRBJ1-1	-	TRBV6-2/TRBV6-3	TGTGCCAGCAGAAGACAGGGGCAGGGTGAGACTGAAGCTTTCTTT	CASRRQGQGETEAFF
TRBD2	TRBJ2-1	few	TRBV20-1	TGCAGTGCTAGTGCGGCTAGCGGATACAATGAGCAGTTCTTC	CSASAASGYNEQFF
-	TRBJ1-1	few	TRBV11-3	TGTGCCAGCAGCTTAGGGGCGCGTACTGAAGCTTTCTTT	CASSLGARTEAFF
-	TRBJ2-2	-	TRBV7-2	TGTGCCAGCAGCTTAGTTGTGGGGCGGGGCGCCGGGGAGCTGTTTTTT	CASSLVVGRGAGELFF
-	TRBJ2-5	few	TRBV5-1	TGCGCCAGCAGCTTGGGGACCCGCCGGGAGACCCAGTACTTC	CASSLGTRRETQYF
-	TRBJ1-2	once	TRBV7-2	TGTGTCAGCAGCTCAGTTCCGCTCGACTATAACTATGGCTACACCTTC	CVSSSVPLDYNYGYTF
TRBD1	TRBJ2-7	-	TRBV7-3	TGTGCCAGCAGCCCCGGTCCAGGGGGCGACGAGCAGTACTTC	CASSPGPGGDEQYF
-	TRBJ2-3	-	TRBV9	TGTGCCAGCAGCGTAGACTGGGGAAGTAGCACAGATACGCAGTATTTT	CASSVDWGSSTDTQYF
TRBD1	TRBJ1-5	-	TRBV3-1	TGTGCCAGCAGCCACACAGGGGCCCTTGACAATCAGCCCCAGCATTTT	CASSHTGALDNQPQHF
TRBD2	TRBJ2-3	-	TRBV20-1	TGCAGTGCTACCTCGGCGGGGGTCGCTCCTGACACAGATACGCAGTATTTT	CSATSAGVAPDTDTQYF
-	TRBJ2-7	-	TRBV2	TGTGCCAGCAGGGGACCAGGAGTATCTAACTACGAGCAGTACTTC	CASRGPGVSNYEQYF
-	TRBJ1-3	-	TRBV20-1	TGCAGTGCTAGGGTACAGGGCTCTGGAAACACCATATATTTT	CSARVQGSGNTIYF
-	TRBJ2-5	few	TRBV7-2	TGTGCCAGCAGCCCCATGGCAGGGGATGAGACCCAGTACTTC	CASSPMAGDETQYF
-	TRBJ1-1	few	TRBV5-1	TGCGCCAGCAGCTTGCAGACGGTCAACACTGAAGCTTTCTTT	CASSLQTVNTEAFF
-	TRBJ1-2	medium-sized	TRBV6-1	TGTGCCAGCTCCCCGGGACGCCACTATGGCTACACCTTC	CASSPGRHYGYTF
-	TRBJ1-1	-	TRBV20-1	TGCAGTGCTAGTTCGTCAGGGCGCCGAGAAGCTTTCTTT	CSASSSGRREAFF